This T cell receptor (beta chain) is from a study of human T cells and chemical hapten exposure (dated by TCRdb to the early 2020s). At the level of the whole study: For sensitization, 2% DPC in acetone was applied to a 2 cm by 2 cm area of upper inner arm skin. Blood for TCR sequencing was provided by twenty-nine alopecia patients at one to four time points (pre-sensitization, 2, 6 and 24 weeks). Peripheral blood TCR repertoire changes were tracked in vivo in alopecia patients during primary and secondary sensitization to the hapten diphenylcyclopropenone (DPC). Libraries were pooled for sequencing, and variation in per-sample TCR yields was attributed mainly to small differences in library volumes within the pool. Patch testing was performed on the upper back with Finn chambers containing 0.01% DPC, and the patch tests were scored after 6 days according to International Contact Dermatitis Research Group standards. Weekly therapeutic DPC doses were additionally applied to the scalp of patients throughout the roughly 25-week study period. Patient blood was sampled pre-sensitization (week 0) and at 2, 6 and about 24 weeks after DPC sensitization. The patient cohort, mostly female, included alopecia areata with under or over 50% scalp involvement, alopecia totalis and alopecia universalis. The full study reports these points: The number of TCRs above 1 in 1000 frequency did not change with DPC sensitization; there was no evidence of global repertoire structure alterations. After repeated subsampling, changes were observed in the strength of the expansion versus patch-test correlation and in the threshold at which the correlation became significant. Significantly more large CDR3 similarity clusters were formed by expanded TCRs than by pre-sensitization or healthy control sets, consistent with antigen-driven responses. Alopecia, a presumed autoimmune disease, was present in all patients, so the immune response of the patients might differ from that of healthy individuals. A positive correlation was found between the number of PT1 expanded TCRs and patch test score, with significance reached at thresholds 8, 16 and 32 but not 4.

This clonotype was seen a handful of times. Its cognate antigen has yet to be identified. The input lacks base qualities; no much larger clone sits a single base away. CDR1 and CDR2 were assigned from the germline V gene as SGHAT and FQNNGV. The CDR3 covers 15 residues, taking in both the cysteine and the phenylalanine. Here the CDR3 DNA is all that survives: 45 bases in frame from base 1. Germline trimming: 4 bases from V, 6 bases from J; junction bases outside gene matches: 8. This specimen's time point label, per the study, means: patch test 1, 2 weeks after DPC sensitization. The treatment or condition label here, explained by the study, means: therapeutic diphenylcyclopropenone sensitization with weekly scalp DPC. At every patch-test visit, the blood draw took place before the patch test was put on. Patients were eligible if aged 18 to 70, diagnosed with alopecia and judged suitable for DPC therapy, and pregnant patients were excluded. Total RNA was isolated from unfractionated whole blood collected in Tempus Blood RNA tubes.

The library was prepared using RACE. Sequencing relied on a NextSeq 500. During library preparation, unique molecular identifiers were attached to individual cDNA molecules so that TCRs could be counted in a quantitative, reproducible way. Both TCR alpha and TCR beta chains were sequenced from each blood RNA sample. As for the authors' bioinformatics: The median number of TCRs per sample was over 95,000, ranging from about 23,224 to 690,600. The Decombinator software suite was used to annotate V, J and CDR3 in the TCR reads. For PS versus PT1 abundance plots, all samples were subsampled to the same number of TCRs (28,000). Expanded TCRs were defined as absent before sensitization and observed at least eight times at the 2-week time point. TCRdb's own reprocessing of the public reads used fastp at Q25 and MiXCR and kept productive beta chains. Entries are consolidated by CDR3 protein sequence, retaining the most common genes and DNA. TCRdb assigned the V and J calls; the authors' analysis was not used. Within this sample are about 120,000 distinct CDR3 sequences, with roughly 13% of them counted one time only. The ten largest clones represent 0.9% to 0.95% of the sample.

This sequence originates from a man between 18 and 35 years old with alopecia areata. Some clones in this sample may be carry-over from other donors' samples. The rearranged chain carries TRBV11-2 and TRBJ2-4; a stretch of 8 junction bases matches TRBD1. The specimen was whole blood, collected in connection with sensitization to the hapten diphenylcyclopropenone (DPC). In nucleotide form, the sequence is TGTGCCAGCAGCTCAAGGACAGGGTCACGAAACATTCAGTACTTC. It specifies CASSSRTGSRNIQYF.